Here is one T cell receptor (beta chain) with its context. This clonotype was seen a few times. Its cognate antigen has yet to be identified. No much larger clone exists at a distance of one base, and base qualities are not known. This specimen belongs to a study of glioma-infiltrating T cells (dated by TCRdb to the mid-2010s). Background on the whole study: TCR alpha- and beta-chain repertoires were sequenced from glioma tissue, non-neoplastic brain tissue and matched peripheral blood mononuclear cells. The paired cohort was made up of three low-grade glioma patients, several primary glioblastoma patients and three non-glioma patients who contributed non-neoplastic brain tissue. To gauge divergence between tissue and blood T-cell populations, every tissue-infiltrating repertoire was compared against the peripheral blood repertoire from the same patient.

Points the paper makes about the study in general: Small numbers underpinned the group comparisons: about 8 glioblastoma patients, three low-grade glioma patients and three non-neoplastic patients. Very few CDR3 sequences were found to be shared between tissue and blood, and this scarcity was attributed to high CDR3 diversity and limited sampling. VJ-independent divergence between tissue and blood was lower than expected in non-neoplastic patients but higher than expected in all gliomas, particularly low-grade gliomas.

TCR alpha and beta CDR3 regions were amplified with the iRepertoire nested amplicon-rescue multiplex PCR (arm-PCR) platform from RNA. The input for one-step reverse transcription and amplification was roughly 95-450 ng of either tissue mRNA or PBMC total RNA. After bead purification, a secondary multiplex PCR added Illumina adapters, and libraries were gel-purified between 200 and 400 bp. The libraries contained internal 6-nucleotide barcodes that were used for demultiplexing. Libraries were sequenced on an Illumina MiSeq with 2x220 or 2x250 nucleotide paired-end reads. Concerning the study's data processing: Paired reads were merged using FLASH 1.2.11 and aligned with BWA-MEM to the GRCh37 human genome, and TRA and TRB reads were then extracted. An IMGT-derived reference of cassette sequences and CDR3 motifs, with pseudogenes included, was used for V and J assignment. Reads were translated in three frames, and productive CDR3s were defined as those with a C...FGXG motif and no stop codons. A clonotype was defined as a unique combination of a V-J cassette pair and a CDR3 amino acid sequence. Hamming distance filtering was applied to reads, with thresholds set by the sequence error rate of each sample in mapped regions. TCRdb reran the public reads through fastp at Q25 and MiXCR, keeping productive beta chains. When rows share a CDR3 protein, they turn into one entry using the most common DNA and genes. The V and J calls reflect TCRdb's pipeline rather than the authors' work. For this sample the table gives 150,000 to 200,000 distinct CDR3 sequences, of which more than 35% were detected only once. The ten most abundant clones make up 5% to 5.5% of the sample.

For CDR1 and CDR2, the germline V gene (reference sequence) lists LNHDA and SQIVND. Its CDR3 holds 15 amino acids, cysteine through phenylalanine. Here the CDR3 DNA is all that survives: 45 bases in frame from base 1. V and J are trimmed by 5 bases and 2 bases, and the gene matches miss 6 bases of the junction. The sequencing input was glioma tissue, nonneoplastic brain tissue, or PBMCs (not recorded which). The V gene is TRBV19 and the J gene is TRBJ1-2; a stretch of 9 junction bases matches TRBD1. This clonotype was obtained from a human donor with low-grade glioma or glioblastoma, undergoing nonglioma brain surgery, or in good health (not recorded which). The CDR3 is CASSPQGATNYGYTF. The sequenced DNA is TGTGCCAGTAGTCCACAGGGGGCAACAAACTATGGCTACACCTTC.